The present T cell receptor beta chain was sequenced within a study of CD8 T cells in Susac syndrome. Reverse transcription of about 0.45 to 1 ug RNA used random hexamers. The CDR3 of TCR beta was amplified by immunoSEQ multiplex PCR across 54 Vbeta and 13 Jbeta. TCRdb re-called the immunoSEQ multiplex PCR reads with MiXCR, one entry per CDR3 protein. The sample holds about 430,000 distinct CDR3 sequences, roughly 85% seen once. Germline CDR1 reads PRHDT; CDR2 reads FYEKMQ (reference sequence). The CDR3 runs to 11 residues. V lost 1 base, J lost 7 bases, and 4 bases lay in between. The source is a human donor with multiple sclerosis. The sequenced material came from CD8+ T cells from PBMCs. The rearrangement links TRBV13 to TRBJ1-2; D gene ambiguous. CDR3 amino acids: CASSLVGGYTF. DNA for the CDR3: TGTGCCAGCAGCTTAGTGGGTGGCTACACCTTC.